This passage covers 3 T cell receptor beta chains from one sample sequenced in a study of T cell changes during pregnancy in multiple sclerosis (dated by TCRdb to about 2019). Library preparation used the immunoSEQ multiplex PCR assay. TCRdb provides this immuneACCESS table in a form limited to in-frame rearrangements. Some clones are lacking; in checked studies, under half of them reflect an unresolved V gene, and why the rest are absent is not known. A total of approximately 58,000 clones appear in this sample, over 80% of them only once. The leading ten clones occupy about 0.15% of the sample. The sequenced sample was CD4+ T cells from peripheral blood mononuclear cells, obtained after pregnancy. Receptors originate from a female donor in good health, enrolled as a control in a pregnancy study.

CDR3 sequence: CASSQDPGATNEKLFF. CDR3 nucleotides: TGTGCCAGCAGCCAAGATCCCGGAGCAACTAATGAAAAACTGTTTTTT. The V and J genes are TRBV4-2 and TRBJ1-4; D unclear. The CDR3 totals 16 residues. Germline CDR1 and CDR2: LGHNA and YNFKEQ. The germline V and J ends were trimmed by 0 bases and 0 bases, with 8 bases remaining between them.

The chain combines TRBV5-1 with TRBJ1-6; 7 bases are shared with TRBD1. J lost 4 bases, V lost 4 bases, and 5 bases had no gene match. Germline V gives CDR1 SGHRS, CDR2 YFSETQ. The CDR3 is made up of 15 amino acids. CDR3 region: CASSRTGQYNSPLHF. The CDR3 DNA follows: TGCGCCAGCAGCCGAACGGGACAGTATAATTCACCCCTCCACTTT.

This sequence joins TRBV14 and TRBJ2-1, with TRBD2 identical over 13 bases. The trim removed 5 bases at V and 9 bases at J, leaving 4 bases unmatched. The CDR3 extends over 14 amino acids. The germline V gene has CDR1 SGHDN and CDR2 FVKESK. The CDR3 DNA is TGTGCCAGCAGCGCACTAGCGGGGGGGCCTGAGCAGTTCTTC. Its translation is CASSALAGGPEQFF.